This T cell receptor (beta chain) is from a study of Ad26.COV2.S vaccination and SARS-CoV-2 variants. Turning to the study itself: Intramuscularly, Ad26.COV2.S was given either once or twice, 56 days apart.

General study points: Possible underestimation of total T cell responses by the TCR breadth and depth analyses was noted.

Clones were read by immunoSEQ multiplex PCR, and TCRdb kept only the in-frame ones, dropping some. The sample consists of more than 300,000 clones, about 89% of them appearing once. This clone was seen a few times. Its specificity is not known. As to treatment: some 19 received Ad26.COV2.S at low or high dose, single or two shots; five or six received placebo; per-sample allocation not given. At day 63 after the first vaccine or placebo injection, samples were drawn. The V gene's germline CDR1 is LGHDT and CDR2 YNNKEL (reference sequence). CDR3 size: 14 residues. The V segment lost 4 bases and the J segment 4 bases; nucleotides outside the gene matches: 5.

This clonotype originated in a person aged 18 to 59 who received the Ad26.COV2.S COVID-19 vaccine or a placebo. Sequenced material: peripheral blood, taken in a trial of Ad26.COV2.S vaccine versus placebo. The chain joins TRBV3-1 (or the pseudogene TRBV3-2) to TRBJ2-3; 7 bases are shared with TRBD2. CDR3 in amino acids: CASSLRAGPDTQYF. The CDR3 DNA reads as TGTGCCAGCAGCCTGCGAGCGGGGCCAGATACGCAGTATTTT.